Following are 5 T cell receptor beta chains from one sample sequenced in a study of CD8+CD57+ T cells in acquired aplastic anemia. Patients selected for sequencing had displayed CD8+CD57+ cell expansion by flow cytometry. Template material for TCR beta VDJ and CDR3 profiling consisted of genomic DNA. MiXCR was run by TCRdb on the reads, yielding one entry per CDR3 protein. The profile covers about 200,000 distinct CDR3 sequences, with approximately 51% appearing a single time and 15% to 20% taken by the ten largest. Sequencing was performed on sorted CD4+, CD8+, or CD8+CD57+ T cells (not recorded which) from PBMCs. The receptors were sampled from a human donor with aplastic anemia.

This clonotype was found many times. The V call is TRBV7-2, the J call TRBJ1-6, with D unresolved. The length of the CDR3 is 13 residues. Germline CDR1 reads SGHTA; CDR2 reads FQGNSA. Trimming shortened V by 2 bases and J by 13 bases, and 12 bases separated the two germline ends. CDR3 loop: CASSLSVGRPLHF. The DNA of the CDR3 is TGTGCCAGCAGCTTATCCGTAGGCAGGCCCCTCCACTTT.

This chain links TRBV2 with TRBJ2-5, with 13 nucleotides matching TRBD2. Germline CDR1 SNHLY, CDR2 FYNNEI. The ends lost 6 bases at V and 2 bases at J; junction bases unmatched: 6. CDR3 length equals 16 residues. CDR3 region: CASRPGLAGEQETQYF. Here the CDR3 DNA reads TGTGCCAGCAGACCCGGACTAGCGGGGGAACAAGAGACCCAGTACTTC.

The chain combines TRBV19 with TRBJ2-7; TRBD1 matches 8 bases. The CDR3 extends over 13 amino acids. V was pared by 7 bases and J by 4 bases, with 6 bases of the junction left unmatched. In germline, CDR1 is LNHDA, CDR2 SQIVND (reference sequence). The DNA of the CDR3 is TGTGCCAGTAAAGACAGGGGTCCTTACGAGCAGTACTTC. Encoded protein: CASKDRGPYEQYF.

This rearrangement joins TRBV7-2 to TRBJ2-3; the D gene is possibly TRBD1 (6 bases). The germline V gene encodes CDR1 SGHTA and CDR2 FQGNSA. V gave up 4 bases and J gave up 6 bases, with 20 bases separating them. The CDR3 loop spans 16 amino acids. CDR3 amino acids: CASSSTGTGHGDTQYF. CDR3 coding DNA: TGTGCCAGCAGCTCCACAGGGACGGGGCACGGTGATACGCAGTATTTT.

To note about this clonotype: The CDR3 end shows no conserved phenylalanine or tryptophan, and so a read error is likely. The chain recombines TRBV10-3 with TRBJ1-1, with D hard to call. V was trimmed by 10 bases and J by 3 bases, leaving 12 bases between them. Looked up from germline, CDR1 is ENHRY and CDR2 is SYGVKD. This CDR3 is 12 amino acids long. DNA for the CDR3: TGTGCCAGCACCCGGGGTTACACTGAAGCTTTCTCT. Translated: CASTRGYTEAFS.